These 8 T cell receptor beta chains came from one sample sequenced in a study of PD-1 blockade in classical Hodgkin lymphoma. Generated by immunoSEQ multiplex PCR, the TCRdb table keeps only in-frame clones and is missing some. The top ten hold around 24% of the sample, which has around 13,000 clones, roughly 84% seen once. Each patient's relapse followed autologous stem cell transplantation, and brentuximab vedotin exposure varied. The source was peripheral blood mononuclear cells (PBMCs), collected at baseline. The receptor source for this set is a human donor with classical Hodgkin lymphoma.

This chain joins TRBV5-8 and TRBJ1-5; perhaps TRBD1 as D (6 bases). The ends were cut back, 2 bases at V and 1 base at J, with 19 bases in the middle. CDR1 and CDR2 from the germline V gene are SGHTS and YDEGEE. This CDR3 region has 18 residues. The CDR3 DNA is TGTGCCAGCAGCTTTTTCGCAGGGAAGGGGGTAAGCAATCAGCCCCAGCATTTT. It encodes CASSFFAGKGVSNQPQHF.

This clone has more than one count but fewer than ten. This chain links TRBV19 with TRBJ1-1, with D possibly TRBD1 on 6 matching bases. Per germline, CDR1 LNHDA and CDR2 SQIVND (reference sequence). The CDR3 spans 16 residues. Deletions cut 4 bases from V and 3 bases from J, with 18 bases between. CDR3 loop: CASSSRDTTTDTEAFF. CDR3 coding DNA: TGTGCCAGTAGTAGCCGGGACACCACGACGGACACTGAAGCTTTCTTT. The whole variable domain, remainder taken from reference TRBV19 and TRBJ1-1, is DGGITQSPKYLFRKEGQNVTLSCEQNLNHDAMYWYRQDPGQGLRLIYYSQIVNDFQKGDIAEGYSVSREKKESFPLTVTSAQKNPTAFYLCASSSRDTTTDTEAFFGQGTRLTVV.

CDR3 bases: TGTGCCAGCAGCTTGGCCCCTGGGACAGGGAACTATGGCTACACCTTC. The encoded protein is CASSLAPGTGNYGYTF. The genes are TRBV5-4 and TRBJ1-2, with 9 positions matching TRBD1. The V gene's germline CDR1 is SGHNT and CDR2 YYREEE (reference sequence). The trim removed 0 bases at V and 2 bases at J, leaving 5 bases unmatched. The CDR3 runs to 16 residues.

The V and J genes are TRBV27 and TRBJ1-4; 10 bases are shared with TRBD1. Looked up from germline, CDR1 is MNHEY and CDR2 is SMNVEV (reference sequence). Germline trimming cut 2 bases from V and 7 bases from J; bases unmatched to any gene: 10. The CDR3 loop spans 17 amino acids. The CDR3 region is CASSLRDRGEVGEKLFF. The DNA of the CDR3 is TGTGCCAGCAGTTTACGGGACAGGGGTGAAGTTGGTGAAAAACTGTTTTTT.

The chain employs TRBV5-5 and TRBJ1-5, with D hard to call. Per the germline V gene, CDR1 is SGHKS and CDR2 is YYEKEE (reference sequence). Trimming cost V 3 bases and J 2 bases, with 12 bases left between them. The CDR3 has 15 residues. The CDR3 reads CASSSLIGGNQPQHF. In nucleotides, the CDR3 is TGTGCCAGCAGCTCGCTGATAGGAGGCAATCAGCCCCAGCATTTT.

This clone was seen a single time. This chain uses TRBV5-1 with TRBJ1-1, with D tentatively TRBD1 (6 bases). The CDR3 loop spans 16 amino acids. The V gene's germline CDR1 is SGHRS and CDR2 YFSETQ. Between the trimmed V and J ends, which lost 1 base and 4 bases, there was a span of 17 bases. DNA of the CDR3: TGCGCCAGCAGCTTGAACCCGGGGACACGGGCCACTGAAGCTTTCTTT. This codes for CASSLNPGTRATEAFF.

V usage is TRBV7-9 and J usage is TRBJ2-1, with a possible D match to TRBD1 (7 bases). Deletions cut 0 bases from V and 12 bases from J, with 15 bases between. The germline V gene has CDR1 SEHNR and CDR2 FQNEAQ (reference sequence). The CDR3 consists of 14 residues. CDR3 residues: CASSLAEGASGQFF. The CDR3, as DNA: TGTGCCAGCAGCTTAGCGGAGGGGGCGAGCGGGCAGTTCTTC. The complete variable domain, with remaining parts taken from reference TRBV7-9 and TRBJ2-1, reads DTGVSQNPRHKITKRGQNVTFRCDPISEHNRLYWYRQTLGQGPEFLTYFQNEAQLEKSRLLSDRFSAERPKGSFSTLEIQRTEQGDSAMYLCASSLAEGASGQFFGPGTRLTVL.

CDR3 coding DNA: TGTGCCAGCAGCCCCCGGACAGGGTTTGGGGCCAACGTCCTGACTTTC. The encoded protein is CASSPRTGFGANVLTF. The rearrangement links TRBV7-2 to TRBJ2-6; 8 bases match TRBD1. J gave up 3 bases and V 5 bases, and 6 bases lay outside the gene matches. Germline V gives CDR1 SGHTA, CDR2 FQGNSA. CDR3 length: 16 amino acids.